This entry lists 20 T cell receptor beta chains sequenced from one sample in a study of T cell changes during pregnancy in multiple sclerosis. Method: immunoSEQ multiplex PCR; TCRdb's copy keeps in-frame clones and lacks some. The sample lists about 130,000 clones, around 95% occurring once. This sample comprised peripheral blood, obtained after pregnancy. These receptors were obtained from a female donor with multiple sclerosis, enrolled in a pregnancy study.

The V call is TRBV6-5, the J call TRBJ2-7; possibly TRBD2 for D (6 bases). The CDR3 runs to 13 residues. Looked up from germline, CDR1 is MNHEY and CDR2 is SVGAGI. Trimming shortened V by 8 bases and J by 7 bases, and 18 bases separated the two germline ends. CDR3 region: CASGRAGRGEQYF. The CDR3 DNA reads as TGTGCCAGCGGTCGCGCGGGGCGGGGAGAGCAGTACTTC.

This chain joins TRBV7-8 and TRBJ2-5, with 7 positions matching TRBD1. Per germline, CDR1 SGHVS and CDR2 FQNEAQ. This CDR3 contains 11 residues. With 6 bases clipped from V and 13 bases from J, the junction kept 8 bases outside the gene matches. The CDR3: CASSYTGDPYF. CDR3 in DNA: TGTGCCAGCAGTTATACAGGGGATCCGTACTTC. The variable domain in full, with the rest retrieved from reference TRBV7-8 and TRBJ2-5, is GAGVSQSPRYKVAKRGQDVALRCDPISGHVSLFWYQQALGQGPEFLTYFQNEAQLDKSGLPSDRFFAERPEGSVSTLKIQRTQQEDSAVYLCASSYTGDPYFGPGTRLLVL.

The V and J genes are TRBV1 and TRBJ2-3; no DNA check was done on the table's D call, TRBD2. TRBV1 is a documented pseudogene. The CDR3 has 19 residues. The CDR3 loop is CTSSPSGLAVSTSTDTQYF. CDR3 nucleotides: TGCACCAGCAGCCCGAGCGGACTAGCGGTATCTACTAGCACAGATACGCAGTATTTT.

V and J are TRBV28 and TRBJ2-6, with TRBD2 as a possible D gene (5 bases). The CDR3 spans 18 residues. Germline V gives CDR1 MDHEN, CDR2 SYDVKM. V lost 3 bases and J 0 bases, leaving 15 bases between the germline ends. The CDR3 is CASSLIGVAHSGANVLTF. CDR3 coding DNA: TGTGCCAGCAGTTTGATCGGGGTCGCCCACTCTGGGGCCAACGTCCTGACTTTC.

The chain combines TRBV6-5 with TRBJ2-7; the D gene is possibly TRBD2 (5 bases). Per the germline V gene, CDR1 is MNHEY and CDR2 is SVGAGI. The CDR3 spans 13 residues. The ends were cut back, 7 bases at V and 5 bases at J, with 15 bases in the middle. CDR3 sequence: CASKNGGENEQYF. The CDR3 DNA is TGTGCCAGCAAAAACGGAGGAGAAAACGAGCAGTACTTC.

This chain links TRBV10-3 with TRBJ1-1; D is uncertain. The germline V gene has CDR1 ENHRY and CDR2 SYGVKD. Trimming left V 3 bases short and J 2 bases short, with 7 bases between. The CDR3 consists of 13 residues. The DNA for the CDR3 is TGTGCCATCAGTGACGGGAGTAACACTGAAGCTTTCTTT. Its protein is CAISDGSNTEAFF.

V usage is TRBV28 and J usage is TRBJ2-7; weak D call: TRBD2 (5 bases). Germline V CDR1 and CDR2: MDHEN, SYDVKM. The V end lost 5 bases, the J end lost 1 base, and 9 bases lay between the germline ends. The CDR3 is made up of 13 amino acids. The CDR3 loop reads CASSRGLSYEQYF. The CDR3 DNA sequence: TGTGCCAGCAGTCGGGGTCTTTCCTACGAGCAGTACTTC.

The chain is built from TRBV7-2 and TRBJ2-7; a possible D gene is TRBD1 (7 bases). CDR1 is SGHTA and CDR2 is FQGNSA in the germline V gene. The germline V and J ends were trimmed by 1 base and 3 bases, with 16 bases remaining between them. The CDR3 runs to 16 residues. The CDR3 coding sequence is TGTGCCAGCAGCTTAGACAGGGGCGGGACCTACTACGAGCAGTACTTC. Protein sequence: CASSLDRGGTYYEQYF. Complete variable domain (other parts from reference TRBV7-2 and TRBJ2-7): GAGVSQSPSNKVTEKGKDVELRCDPISGHTALYWYRQSLGQGLEFLIYFQGNSAPDKSGLPSDRFSAERTGGSVSTLTIQRTQQEDSAVYLCASSLDRGGTYYEQYFGPGTRLTVT.

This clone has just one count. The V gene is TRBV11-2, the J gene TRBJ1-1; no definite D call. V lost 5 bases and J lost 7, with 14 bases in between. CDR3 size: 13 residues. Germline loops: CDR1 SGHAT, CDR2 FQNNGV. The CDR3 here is CASSPGSSLEAFF. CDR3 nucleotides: TGTGCCAGCAGCCCTGGGAGCAGCCTTGAAGCTTTCTTT.

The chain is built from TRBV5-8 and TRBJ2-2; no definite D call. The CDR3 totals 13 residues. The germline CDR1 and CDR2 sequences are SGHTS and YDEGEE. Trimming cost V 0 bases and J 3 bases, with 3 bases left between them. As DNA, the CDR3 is TGTGCCAGCAGCTTGGCTGACACCGGGGAGCTGTTTTTT. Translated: CASSLADTGELFF.

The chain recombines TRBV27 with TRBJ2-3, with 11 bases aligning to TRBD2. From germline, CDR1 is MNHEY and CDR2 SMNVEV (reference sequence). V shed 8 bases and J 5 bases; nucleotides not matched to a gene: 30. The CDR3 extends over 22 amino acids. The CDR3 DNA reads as TGTGCCAGCCGGCGCTCGCTCACAGGGACCCCTCGTAGCGGGAGGGCCAGAGATACGCAGTATTTT. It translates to CASRRSLTGTPRSGRARDTQYF.

CDR3 residues: CAISHGQGLDNEQFF. CDR3 sequence (DNA): TGTGCCATCAGTCACGGACAGGGCCTGGACAATGAGCAGTTCTTC. J is TRBJ2-1 and V is TRBV10-3, with TRBD1 matching 8 bases. The CDR3 loop spans 15 amino acids. The trim removed 5 bases at V and 5 bases at J, leaving 8 bases unmatched. Germline lookup yields CDR1 ENHRY and CDR2 SYGVKD.

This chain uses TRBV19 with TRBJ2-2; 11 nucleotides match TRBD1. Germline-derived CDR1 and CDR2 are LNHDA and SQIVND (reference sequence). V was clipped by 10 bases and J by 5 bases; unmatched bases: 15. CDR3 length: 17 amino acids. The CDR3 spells CATLGQGVLGRTGELFF. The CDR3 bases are TGTGCCACCTTGGGACAGGGGGTTTTAGGTCGAACCGGGGAGCTGTTTTTT.

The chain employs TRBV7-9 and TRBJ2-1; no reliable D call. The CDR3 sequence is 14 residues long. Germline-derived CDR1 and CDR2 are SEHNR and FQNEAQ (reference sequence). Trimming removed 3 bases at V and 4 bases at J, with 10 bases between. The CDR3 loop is CASSFQNGYNEQFF. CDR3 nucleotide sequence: TGTGCCAGCAGCTTTCAGAACGGGTACAATGAGCAGTTCTTC.

CDR3 DNA sequence: TGTGCCAGCGGCAGGGCGAGCACAGATACGCAGTATTTT. It codes for CASGRASTDTQYF. This rearrangement joins TRBV9 to TRBJ2-3, with D possibly matching TRBD1 (5 bases). Trimming removed 7 bases at V and 0 bases at J, with 9 bases between. The CDR3 sequence is 13 residues long. Germline assignment: CDR1 SGDLS and CDR2 YYNGEE.

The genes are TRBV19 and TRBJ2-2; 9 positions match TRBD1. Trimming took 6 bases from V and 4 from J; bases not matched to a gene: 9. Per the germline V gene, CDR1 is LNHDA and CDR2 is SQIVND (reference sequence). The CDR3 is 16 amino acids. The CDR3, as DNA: TGTGCCAGTAGAGAATCACAGGGGGCGGGCACCGGGGAGCTGTTTTTT. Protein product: CASRESQGAGTGELFF.

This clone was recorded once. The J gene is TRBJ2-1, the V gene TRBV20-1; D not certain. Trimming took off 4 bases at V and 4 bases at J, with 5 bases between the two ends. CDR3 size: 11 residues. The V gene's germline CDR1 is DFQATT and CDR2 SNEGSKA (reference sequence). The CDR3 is CSATQYNEQFF. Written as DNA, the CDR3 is TGCAGTGCTACCCAGTACAATGAGCAGTTCTTC.

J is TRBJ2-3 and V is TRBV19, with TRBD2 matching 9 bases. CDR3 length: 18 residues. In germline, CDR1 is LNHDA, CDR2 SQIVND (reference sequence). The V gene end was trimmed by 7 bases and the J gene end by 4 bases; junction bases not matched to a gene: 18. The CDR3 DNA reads TGTGCCAGTAATCCAACCCGGGCGGGAGGGAGGGCCTCAGATACGCAGTATTTT. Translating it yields CASNPTRAGGRASDTQYF.

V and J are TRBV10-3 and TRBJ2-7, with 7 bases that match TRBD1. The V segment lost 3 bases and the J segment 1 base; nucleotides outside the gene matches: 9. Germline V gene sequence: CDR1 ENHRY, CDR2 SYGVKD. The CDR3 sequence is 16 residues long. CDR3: CAISDPEWGQSYEQYF. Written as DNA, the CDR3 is TGTGCCATCAGTGACCCCGAGTGGGGACAGTCCTACGAGCAGTACTTC.

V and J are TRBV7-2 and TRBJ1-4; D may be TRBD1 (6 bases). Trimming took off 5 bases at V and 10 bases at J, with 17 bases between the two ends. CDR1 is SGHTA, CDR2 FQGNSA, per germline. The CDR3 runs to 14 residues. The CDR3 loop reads CASSPGGQARKLFF. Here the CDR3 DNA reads TGTGCCAGCAGCCCGGGGGGGCAGGCAAGAAAACTGTTTTTT.